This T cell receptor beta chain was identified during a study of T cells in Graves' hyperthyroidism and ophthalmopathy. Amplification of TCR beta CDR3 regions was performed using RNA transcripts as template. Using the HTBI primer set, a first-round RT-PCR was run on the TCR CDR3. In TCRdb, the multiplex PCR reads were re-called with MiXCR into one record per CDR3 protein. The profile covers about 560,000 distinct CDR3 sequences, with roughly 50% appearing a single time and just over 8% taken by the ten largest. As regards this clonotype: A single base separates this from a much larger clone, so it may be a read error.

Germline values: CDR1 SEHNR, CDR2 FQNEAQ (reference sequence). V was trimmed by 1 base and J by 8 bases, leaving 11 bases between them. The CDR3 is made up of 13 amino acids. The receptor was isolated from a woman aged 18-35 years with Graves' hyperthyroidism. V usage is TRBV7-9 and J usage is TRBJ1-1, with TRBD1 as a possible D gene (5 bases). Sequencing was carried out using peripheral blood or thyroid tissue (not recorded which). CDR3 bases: TGTGCCAGCAGCTTAGGGACGGACAACGAAGCTTTCTTT. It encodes CASSLGTDNEAFF.